The rows below give T cell receptor beta chains drawn from one sample of a study of PD-L1 blockade in urothelial cancer. The protocol was immunoSEQ multiplex PCR, while the TCRdb copy is restricted to in-frame clones and leaves out a portion. Among about 130,000 clones listed, approximately 84% were seen once. The sample was PBMCs, taken around atezolizumab (anti-PD-L1) treatment. The receptors originated from a man aged 45 to 65 with urothelial cancer. Each CDR3 is given with its conserved first and last residue. The D gene is left open where the match is weak. Where a row states a size, it is once, few, many or the class of an expanded clone; other rows omit it.

>TRBD1|TRBJ1-1|TRBV18|NA|15
CASSPRTGENTEAFF
TGTGCCAGCTCACCCCGGACAGGGGAGAACACTGAAGCTTTCTTT
>NA|TRBJ1-1|TRBV19|NA|14
CASSITRGRLQAFF
TGTGCCAGTAGTATAACGAGGGGGAGACTTCAGGCTTTCTTT
>TRBD2|TRBJ2-7|TRBV25-1|many|14
CASSAFREVYEQYF
TGTGCCAGCAGTGCCTTCCGGGAGGTCTACGAGCAGTACTTC
>NA|TRBJ1-3|TRBV21-1|NA|16
CASSMWGGERGNTIYF
TGTGCCAGCAGTATGTGGGGAGGGGAACGTGGAAACACCATATATTTT
>TRBD1|TRBJ2-1|TRBV7-6|NA|16
CASNEIGTGAGNEQFF
TGTGCCAGCAACGAAATAGGGACAGGGGCGGGCAATGAGCAGTTCTTC
>NA|TRBJ2-3|TRBV6-6|NA|12
CASSYPADTQYF
TGTGCCAGCAGTTACCCGGCAGATACGCAGTATTTT
>NA|TRBJ1-3|TRBV7-9|NA|15
CASERRLASGNTIYF
TGTGCCAGCGAAAGGAGGCTGGCCTCTGGAAACACCATATATTTT
>NA|TRBJ1-1|TRBV6-4|NA|15
CASSERGEMNTEAFF
TGTGCCAGCAGCGAGCGGGGGGAAATGAACACTGAAGCTTTCTTT
>NA|TRBJ2-1|TRBV5-1|NA|15
CASSLGGLTYNEQFF
TGCGCCAGCAGCTTGGGCGGACTAACCTACAATGAGCAGTTCTTC
>NA|TRBJ1-5|TRBV6-1|NA|17
CASSEPNRVARNQPQHF
TGTGCCAGCAGTGAACCTAACAGGGTCGCGCGCAATCAGCCCCAGCATTTT
>NA|TRBJ1-1|TRBV11-1|NA|15
CASSPPGSMNTEAFF
TGTGCCAGCAGCCCGCCGGGTTCGATGAACACTGAAGCTTTCTTT
>TRBD1|TRBJ2-7|TRBV5-1|NA|15
CASSPGQGRVMEQYF
TGCGCCAGCAGCCCAGGACAGGGGCGGGTGATGGAGCAGTACTTC
>TRBD2|TRBJ2-7|TRBV2|NA|17
CASSVTPSGRASHEQYF
TGTGCCAGCAGTGTCACCCCTAGCGGGAGGGCCAGCCACGAGCAGTACTTC
>TRBD2|TRBJ2-2|TRBV19|NA|17
CASSTGTSGSTTGELFF
TGTGCCAGTAGTACCGGGACTAGCGGGAGTACCACCGGGGAGCTGTTTTTT
>NA|TRBJ2-5|TRBV11-3|NA|14
CASSLVGSGETQYF
TGTGCCAGCAGCTTAGTCGGGAGTGGCGAGACCCAGTACTTC
>TRBD2|TRBJ2-7|TRBV11-2|NA|13
CASKVLAGYEQYF
TGTGCCAGCAAGGTCCTAGCGGGCTACGAGCAGTACTTC
>TRBD2|TRBJ2-1|TRBV5-1|NA|17
CASGPFSGLAGPGEQFF
TGCGCCAGCGGCCCCTTCTCGGGACTAGCGGGGCCGGGGGAGCAGTTCTTC
>TRBD1|TRBJ2-3|TRBV6-5|NA|16
CASSYSRDRITDTQYF
TGTGCCAGCAGTTACTCCCGGGACAGGATCACAGATACGCAGTATTTT
>NA|TRBJ2-7|TRBV7-8|NA|15
CASSLASQGLGEQYF
TGTGCCAGCAGCTTAGCGTCACAGGGTCTCGGCGAGCAGTACTTC
>TRBD2|TRBJ2-5|TRBV7-8|NA|15
CASSLAGGGGETQYF
TGTGCCAGCAGCTTAGCCGGCGGGGGAGGGGAGACCCAGTACTTC
>NA|TRBJ2-5|TRBV7-2|NA|16
CASSHSTGRDGETQYF
TGTGCCAGCAGCCACTCGACAGGGCGGGATGGAGAGACCCAGTACTTC
>NA|TRBJ1-1|TRBV5-6|NA|15
CASSFLVNRPPEAFF
TGTGCCAGCAGCTTTTTAGTGAACAGGCCCCCTGAAGCTTTCTTT
>TRBD1|TRBJ1-2|TRBV7-2|NA|16
CASSLWVQGASYGYTF
TGTGCCAGCAGCTTATGGGTGCAGGGGGCATCCTATGGCTACACCTTC
>NA|TRBJ2-5|TRBV11-2|NA|16
CASSLGRGGYQETQYF
TGTGCCAGCAGCTTGGGAAGGGGCGGATACCAAGAGACCCAGTACTTC
>NA|TRBJ1-1|TRBV9|NA|15
CASSVGGELNTEAFF
TGTGCCAGCAGCGTGGGGGGGGAATTGAACACTGAAGCTTTCTTT